This record looks at one T cell receptor (beta chain) sequence and its context. From germline, CDR1 is MNHEY and CDR2 SVGAGI. The ends lost 8 bases at V and 1 base at J; junction bases unmatched: 4. CDR3 size: 14 residues. Patients in Seattle were enrolled during active infection, then followed longitudinally. Libraries were prepared by immunoSEQ multiplex PCR; TCRdb keeps only in-frame clonotypes and omits some of them. The sample has some 31,000 clones, approximately 84% seen once. The sample comes from a study of blood T cell repertoires in COVID-19. Study information: Researchers got acute and convalescent COVID-19 samples from the United States, Italy and Spain. T cells, B-cell-depleted T cells, or PBMCs supplied cDNA or gDNA.

The receptor was derived from a man in his 70s with COVID-19, enrolled during active disease. The chain has TRBV6-5 and TRBJ2-5; 10 nucleotides match TRBD2. What was sequenced was peripheral blood. This chain's CDR3 is CASPKRGGQETQYF. Written as DNA, the CDR3 is TGTGCCAGCCCAAAGCGGGGGGGCCAAGAGACCCAGTACTTC.